These 20 T cell receptor beta chains share one sample of origin, sequenced in a study of technical replicates of blood from several donors. TCRdb's table, derived via immunoSEQ multiplex PCR, lists solely in-frame clones and lacks some. The data hold approximately 92,000 clones, with 95% observed a single time. Sequencing was performed on T cells isolated from PBMCs. The receptors were gathered from a human donor in good health.

DNA for the CDR3: TGTGCCAGGGCTACCTGTGCAGGGGGCACGCAAGATAGCAATCAGCCCCAGCATTTT. Residues: CARATCAGGTQDSNQPQHF. The J gene is TRBJ1-5, the V gene TRBV28; TRBD1 aligns across 8 bases. Germline V gene sequence: CDR1 MDHEN, CDR2 SYDVKM. Unmatched junction bases numbered 19, after V lost 9 bases and J lost 0 bases. The CDR3 extends over 19 amino acids.

The chain employs TRBV5-6 and TRBJ1-1; maybe TRBD1 (6 bases). Looked up from germline, CDR1 is SGHDT and CDR2 is YYEEEE. Trimming shortened V by 5 bases and J by 7 bases, and 12 bases separated the two germline ends. The CDR3 is made up of 12 amino acids. CDR3 sequence (DNA): TGTGCCAGCAGGGGGGCAAGGAGTGAAGCTTTCTTT. It yields the protein CASRGARSEAFF.

The chain has TRBV6-1 and TRBJ2-1; D might be TRBD2 (6 bases). The germline V and J ends were trimmed by 10 bases and 12 bases, with 16 bases remaining between them. The V gene's germline CDR1 is MNHNS and CDR2 SASEGT. The CDR3 contains 11 residues. CDR3 bases: TGTGCCACAGATGAGGGACTTGGGCAGTTCTTC. The encoded protein is CATDEGLGQFF.

The V gene is TRBV5-1, the J gene TRBJ2-6; no reliable D call. The germline gives CDR1 SGHRS, CDR2 YFSETQ. V was pared by 0 bases and J by 4 bases, with 8 bases between. There are 15 residues in the CDR3. The DNA of the CDR3 is TGCGCCAGCAGCTTGGCAGTGGCCGGGGCCAACGTCCTGACTTTC. Its protein is CASSLAVAGANVLTF.

J is TRBJ2-3 and V is TRBV19, with TRBD1 matching over 7 bases. Per the germline V gene, CDR1 is LNHDA and CDR2 is SQIVND (reference sequence). Trimming cost V 2 bases and J 2 bases; bases outside gene matches: 4. CDR3 size: 15 residues. DNA for the CDR3: TGTGCCAGTAGTATACGGGACAGAATCACAGATACGCAGTATTTT. It translates to CASSIRDRITDTQYF.

This clone was counted once. This rearrangement joins TRBV18 to TRBJ1-2; 9 bases match TRBD1. V was pared by 0 bases and J by 5 bases, with 10 bases of the junction left unmatched. Germline-derived CDR1 and CDR2 are KGHSH and LQKENI. CDR3 length equals 17 residues. The CDR3: CASSPPLGTGTAYGYTF. Written as DNA, the CDR3 is TGTGCCAGCTCACCACCTCTCGGGACAGGGACCGCTTATGGCTACACCTTC.

This clone was observed a handful of times. The chain links TRBV4-1 to TRBJ2-7; D may be TRBD2 (6 bases). CDR1 and CDR2 (germline): MGHRA, YSYEKL. The CDR3 totals 14 residues. V was cut by 4 bases and J by 5 bases, with 15 bases left in between. CDR3 coding DNA: TGCGCCAGCAGCCCCAGTCCGGGGGATGACGAGCAGTACTTC. Residues: CASSPSPGDDEQYF.

This chain uses TRBV6-1 with TRBJ2-5; 8 bases are a match to TRBD2. CDR3 length: 16 amino acids. Germline lookup yields CDR1 MNHNS and CDR2 SASEGT. V shed 2 bases and J 2 bases; nucleotides not matched to a gene: 7. CDR3 sequence (DNA): TGTGCCAGCAGTGAATTTGGCGGGAGGACTCAAGAGACCCAGTACTTC. Translation: CASSEFGGRTQETQYF.

This chain uses TRBV6-4 with TRBJ2-1, with TRBD2 matching over 11 bases. The germline CDR1 and CDR2 sequences are MRHNA and SNTAGT. The CDR3 consists of 14 residues. J gave up 6 bases and V 3 bases, and 1 base lay outside the gene matches. The CDR3: CASSEGTSGNEQFF. The CDR3 DNA sequence: TGTGCCAGCAGTGAAGGGACTAGCGGCAATGAGCAGTTCTTC.

The CDR3 nucleotides are TGTGCCAGCTCACCACGCCAGGGGGTGGGAGAGACCCAGTACTTC. This translates into CASSPRQGVGETQYF. The V call is TRBV18, the J call TRBJ2-5; 7 nucleotides align to TRBD1. Germline V gives CDR1 KGHSH, CDR2 LQKENI. The junction had 6 bases not matched to a gene; V was cut back by 1 base and J by 4 bases. The CDR3 has 15 residues.

The chain links TRBV7-3 to TRBJ2-1; 11 nucleotides align to TRBD1. With 5 bases clipped from V and 3 bases from J, the junction kept 9 bases outside the gene matches. The CDR3 is 17 residues long. Germline V lookup: CDR1 SGHTA, CDR2 FQGTGA. The CDR3 loop reads CASSPRPGTGGYNEQFF. Here the CDR3 DNA reads TGTGCCAGCAGCCCCCGGCCAGGGACAGGGGGCTACAATGAGCAGTTCTTC.

The chain is built from TRBV6-1 and TRBJ1-4; D gene unclear. From germline, CDR1 is MNHNS and CDR2 SASEGT. V was pared by 6 bases and J by 0 bases, with 8 bases between. The CDR3 loop spans 14 amino acids. The CDR3 sequence is CASSLLSTNEKLFF. The DNA of the CDR3 is TGTGCCAGCAGCTTACTTTCAACTAATGAAAAACTGTTTTTT.

The J gene is TRBJ1-3, the V gene TRBV10-1; D remains ambiguous. Germline lookup yields CDR1 WNHNN and CDR2 SYGVQD (reference sequence). This CDR3 has 14 residues. Trimming stripped 6 bases from V and 2 bases from J, with 11 bases between. CDR3 sequence: CASSEELAGNTIYF. The CDR3 DNA reads TGCGCCAGCAGCGAGGAGCTTGCTGGAAACACCATATATTTT.

This clone appeared once. The chain combines TRBV4-1 with TRBJ2-4; 12 bases map to TRBD2. Germline V lookup: CDR1 MGHRA, CDR2 YSYEKL. The length of the CDR3 is 15 residues. Trimming at V came to 1 base and at J to 9 bases, leaving 4 bases not matched to a gene. CDR3 bases: TGCGCCAGCAGCCAAGCTAGCGGGGGGGTGGGCATTCAGTACTTC. It translates to CASSQASGGVGIQYF.

The J gene is TRBJ2-3, the V gene TRBV19; D is possibly TRBD1 (6 bases). The germline V gene has CDR1 LNHDA and CDR2 SQIVND (reference sequence). V dropped 10 bases and J dropped 0 bases, with 17 bases sitting between them. This CDR3 spans 15 amino acids. Here the CDR3 DNA reads TGTGCCACTCTCCTGGGGGCAGCCAGCACAGATACGCAGTATTTT. It codes for CATLLGAASTDTQYF.

This sequence joins TRBV18 and TRBJ2-3; 7 bases agree with TRBD1. In germline, CDR1 is KGHSH, CDR2 LQKENI. V was pared by 6 bases and J by 4 bases, with 1 base of the junction left unmatched. This CDR3 region has 12 residues. In DNA, the CDR3 is TGTGCCAGCTCCGGGACAGCAGATACGCAGTATTTT. Amino acids: CASSGTADTQYF.

This chain uses TRBV21-1 with TRBJ2-7; TRBD2, the D gene given by the table, was not confirmed from the DNA. TRBV21-1 is recorded as a pseudogene. The CDR3 is 16 residues long. The CDR3 sequence is CASSKLPGLAHYEQYF. The DNA of the CDR3 is TGTGCCAGCAGCAAACTACCGGGACTTGCCCATTACGAGCAGTACTTC.

The V call is TRBV28, the J call TRBJ1-5, with 12 positions matching TRBD1. The CDR3 has 16 amino acids. Trimming cost V 5 bases and J 14 bases; bases outside gene matches: 16. Germline V gene lookup returns CDR1 MDHEN and CDR2 SYDVKM. CDR3 protein: CASSATPGTGGYGKHF. The DNA of the CDR3 is TGTGCCAGCAGTGCTACTCCCGGGACAGGGGGCTACGGGAAGCATTTT.

The chain joins TRBV9 to TRBJ2-5; TRBD2 matches at 9 bases. V dropped 4 bases and J dropped 2; count of bases not matched to a gene: 6. Germline CDR1 reads SGDLS; CDR2 reads YYNGEE. The CDR3 is made up of 15 amino acids. CDR3 amino acids: CASSPRSGGQETQYF. CDR3 DNA: TGTGCCAGCAGCCCGCGGAGCGGGGGGCAAGAGACCCAGTACTTC.

This clone was counted once. This chain's CDR3 is CASSVGGQQGNEQFF. The CDR3 DNA reads as TGTGCCAGCAGCGTAGGGGGTCAGCAGGGGAATGAGCAGTTCTTC. V usage is TRBV9 and J usage is TRBJ2-1; TRBD1 might be the D (6 bases). The CDR3 length is 15 residues. Germline values: CDR1 SGDLS, CDR2 YYNGEE. V was pared by 0 bases and J by 7 bases, with 14 bases between. Full variable domain (remainder filled in from reference TRBV9 and TRBJ2-1): DSGVTQTPKHLITATGQRVTLRCSPRSGDLSVYWYQQSLDQGLQFLIQYYNGEERAKGNILERFSAQQFPDLHSELNLSSLELGDSALYFCASSVGGQQGNEQFFGPGTRLTVL.